The clone carrying this T cell receptor (beta chain) was detected once. Here immunoSEQ multiplex PCR was the method, and the copy in TCRdb shows in-frame clones only, minus some. This sample has 150,000 to 200,000 clones, with 70% to 90% found just once. The data were obtained in a study of control samples from healthy donors and cancer patients. This TCR was recovered from a man under 40 in good health. Source material: blood.

This CDR3 reads CASSLSGGGADTQYF. In nucleotides, the CDR3 is TGCGCCAGCAGCTTGTCCGGCGGGGGCGCAGATACGCAGTATTTT. The chain recombines TRBV5-1 with TRBJ2-3; perhaps TRBD2 as D (7 bases). This CDR3 spans 15 amino acids. CDR1 is SGHRS and CDR2 is YFSETQ in the germline V gene. The V gene lost 1 base and the J gene lost 4 bases, with 13 bases spanning the gap. The full variable domain, its missing parts supplied by reference TRBV5-1 and TRBJ2-3, is KAGVTQTPRYLIKTRGQQVTLSCSPISGHRSVSWYQQTPGQGLQFLFEYFSETQRNKGNFPGRFSGRQFSNSRSEMNVSTLELGDSALYLCASSLSGGGADTQYFGPGTRLTVL.